This T cell receptor (beta chain) was documented in a study of T cell changes during pregnancy in multiple sclerosis. The CDR3 extends over 12 amino acids. V shed 0 bases and J shed 6 bases, with 4 bases lying between them. CDR1 and CDR2 (germline): SGHRS, YFSETQ. Sequenced by immunoSEQ multiplex PCR; TCRdb stores in-frame clones only, minus some. This table has roughly 90,000 clones, 80% to 95% appearing once. This clonotype was obtained from a female donor with multiple sclerosis, enrolled in a pregnancy study. This specimen was peripheral blood, taken in the first trimester of pregnancy. This chain uses TRBV5-1 with TRBJ2-1; no clear D. CDR3 sequence: CASSLERNEQFF. Here the CDR3 DNA reads TGCGCCAGCAGCTTGGAGCGCAATGAGCAGTTCTTC.